This TCR beta chain is from a study of blood T cell repertoires in COVID-19. Repertoires were generated with immunoSEQ multiplex PCR, while TCRdb's copy carries only in-frame clones and drops some. The table includes approximately 270,000 clones, roughly 91% detected once. The V gene end was trimmed by 0 bases and the J gene end by 5 bases; junction bases not matched to a gene: 3. Germline lookup yields CDR1 SGHRS and CDR2 YFSETQ. This CDR3 has 14 residues. The V call is TRBV5-1, the J call TRBJ1-1; 8 bases map to TRBD1. This receptor was identified in a woman in her sixties or seventies who had recovered from COVID-19. Specimen: PBMCs or T cells enriched from blood (not recorded which). Here the CDR3 reads CASSLETGVTEAFF. CDR3 in DNA: TGCGCCAGCAGCTTGGAGACAGGGGTAACTGAAGCTTTCTTT. The entire variable domain, with the rest obtained from reference TRBV5-1 and TRBJ1-1, is as follows: KAGVTQTPRYLIKTRGQQVTLSCSPISGHRSVSWYQQTPGQGLQFLFEYFSETQRNKGNFPGRFSGRQFSNSRSEMNVSTLELGDSALYLCASSLETGVTEAFFGQGTRLTVV.